Below, 21 T cell receptor beta chains from the same sample are listed, as sequenced in a study of immune heterogeneity within non-small cell lung tumors. The template consisted of bulk tumor genomic DNA, with 600 ng used per sample. Several widely spaced biopsies per primary tumor were taken during surgery. Each patient presented with untreated, newly diagnosed non-small cell lung cancer and received curative surgery. Multiplex PCR with 32 V and 13 J primers amplified TCR beta CDR3. TCRdb independently ran MiXCR on the multiplex PCR reads; one entry per CDR3 protein. The data hold roughly 15,000 distinct CDR3 sequences, with 30% to 35% observed a single time. The sequenced sample was lung tumor tissue. These receptors were taken from a woman between 50 and 59 years old with non-small cell lung cancer.

This chain links TRBV20-1 with TRBJ1-1; the D is unclear. V was shortened by 4 bases and J by 14 bases, with 11 bases between the two germline ends. The CDR3 sequence is 9 residues long. CDR1 is DFQATT and CDR2 is SNEGSKA in the germline V gene (reference sequence). The CDR3 reads CSAISGGFF. In nucleotides, the CDR3 is TGCAGTGCTATAAGTGGCGGGTTCTTT.

This clonotype was recorded a few times. This sequence joins TRBV5-5 and TRBJ1-2; 9 bases are shared with TRBD1. The germline gives CDR1 SGHKS, CDR2 YYEKEE (reference sequence). CDR3 length equals 15 residues. V dropped 4 bases and J dropped 4; count of bases not matched to a gene: 8. The CDR3 nucleotides read TGTGCCAGCAGCCCCGGACCGACAGGGGGCTATGGCTACACCTTC. Translated: CASSPGPTGGYGYTF.

The gene calls are TRBV7-9 and TRBJ2-7; D is perhaps TRBD1 (6 bases). Trimming removed 6 bases at V and 3 bases at J, with 21 bases between. The CDR3 is made up of 16 amino acids. Germline values: CDR1 SEHNR, CDR2 FQNEAQ (reference sequence). The CDR3: CASSYRAGLEYYEQYF. The CDR3 coding sequence is TGTGCCAGCAGTTACAGGGCGGGTTTGGAGTACTACGAGCAGTACTTC.

This clonotype ranks as medium-sized. The chain couples TRBV20-1 to TRBJ2-7; TRBD2 agrees at 14 bases. CDR3 length: 15 amino acids. V lost 0 bases to trimming and J lost 6 bases; unmatched junction nucleotides: 4. Per the germline V gene, CDR1 is DFQATT and CDR2 is SNEGSKA (reference sequence). The CDR3: CSAREGTSGRSEQYF. As DNA, the CDR3 is TGCAGTGCTAGAGAGGGGACTAGCGGGAGAAGCGAGCAGTACTTC.

This chain connects TRBV6-2 or TRBV6-3 to TRBJ1-5; D is unresolved. Germline lookup yields CDR1 MNHEY and CDR2 SVGEGT. The CDR3 runs 14 residues. V lost 5 bases and J lost 7, with 15 bases in between. CDR3 nucleotides: TGTGCCAGCAGTCCTTCCGATGGAATCCAGCCCCAGCATTTT. Encoded protein: CASSPSDGIQPQHF.

This clonotype was recorded at least ten times. The CDR3: CASSRQGNTEAFF. The CDR3 DNA is TGTGCCAGCAGTAGACAGGGGAACACTGAAGCTTTCTTT. J is TRBJ1-1 and V is TRBV12-3 or TRBV12-4, with TRBD1 matching 7 bases. This CDR3 has 13 residues. The J segment lost 1 base and the V segment lost 5 bases, leaving 1 base of the junction unmatched.

As regards this clonotype: It may be a read error: a sequence one base away is much more abundant. The V call is TRBV5-6, the J call TRBJ2-5; 8 positions agree with TRBD2. CDR1 is SGHDT and CDR2 is YYEEEE in the germline V gene. The CDR3 is made up of 15 amino acids. V shed 0 bases, J shed 4 bases, and the junction held 5 bases outside the gene matches. The CDR3 protein is CASSLGGGRGETQYF. The CDR3 DNA reads TGTGCCAGCAGCTTGGGCGGGGGGCGGGGAGAGACCCAGTACTTC. The whole variable domain, remainder taken from reference TRBV5-6 and TRBJ2-5, is DAGVTQSPTHLIKTRGQQVTLRCSPKSGHDTVSWYQQALGQGPQFIFQYYEEEERQRGNFPDRFSGHQFPNYSSELNVNALLLGDSALYLCASSLGGGRGETQYFGPGTRLLVL.

Regarding this clonotype: One junction end disagrees with the germline gene, perhaps due to a read error. This chain links TRBV20-1 with TRBJ2-1; the match to TRBD2 covers 9 bases. Germline V CDR1 and CDR2: DFQATT, SNEGSKA (reference sequence). The CDR3 consists of 14 residues. For the CDR3, the DNA is TGCAGTGCCAGCGGGAGGAACTCCTACAATGAGCATTTCTTC. Its translation: CSASGRNSYNEHFF.

This clonotype showed up many times. This rearrangement joins TRBV20-1 to TRBJ1-5; unclear D gene. From germline, CDR1 is DFQATT and CDR2 SNEGSKA (reference sequence). The ends were cut back, 5 bases at V and 3 bases at J, with 11 bases in the middle. CDR3 length: 13 amino acids. The CDR3 is CSASPQINQPQHF. The CDR3 DNA is TGCAGTGCTTCCCCCCAGATCAATCAGCCCCAGCATTTT.

By share of the sample, this clonotype is large. CDR3: CASSLSWGGNSGNTIYF. The CDR3 DNA follows: TGTGCCAGCAGCTTATCTTGGGGAGGTAACTCTGGAAACACCATATATTTT. This chain uses TRBV7-2 with TRBJ1-3; D remains ambiguous. V was cut by 2 bases and J by 0 bases, with 14 bases left in between. CDR3 length equals 17 residues. The germline gives CDR1 SGHTA, CDR2 FQGNSA.

The chain is built from TRBV19 and TRBJ2-1, with D uncertain. Trimming left V 2 bases short and J 5 bases short, with 1 base between. The V gene's germline CDR1 is LNHDA and CDR2 SQIVND (reference sequence). This CDR3 is built from 11 residues. CDR3 in DNA: TGTGCCAGTAGTATACACAATGAGCAGTTCTTC. Amino acids: CASSIHNEQFF.

The chain employs TRBV7-8 and TRBJ1-4; 7 nucleotides match TRBD1. The CDR3 has 14 residues. The J segment lost 5 bases and the V segment lost 5 bases, leaving 5 bases of the junction unmatched. From germline, CDR1 is SGHVS and CDR2 FQNEAQ. In nucleotides, the CDR3 is TGTGCCAGCAGCATAACAGGGGTCAATGAAAAACTGTTTTTT. Its translation is CASSITGVNEKLFF.

V usage is TRBV5-1 and J usage is TRBJ2-7; TRBD2 matches at 13 bases. The germline V gene encodes CDR1 SGHRS and CDR2 YFSETQ. The V gene end was trimmed by 4 bases and the J gene end by 6 bases; junction bases not matched to a gene: 7. CDR3 length equals 15 residues. CDR3: CASSLTSGGFSEQYF. For the CDR3, the DNA is TGCGCCAGCAGCCTGACTAGCGGGGGGTTTAGCGAGCAGTACTTC.

This chain links TRBV18 with TRBJ1-6, with D possibly matching TRBD1 (6 bases). Germline CDR1 is KGHSH and CDR2 is LQKENI. Trimming removed 1 base from V and 5 bases from J, with 12 bases in between. CDR3 length: 16 residues. CDR3 bases: TGTGCCAGCTCACCACGATGGAGACAGGATAATTCACCCCTCCACTTT. Amino acids: CASSPRWRQDNSPLHF.

This clonotype has just a few counts. The V call is TRBV7-8, the J call TRBJ1-4, with 11 nucleotides matching TRBD1. Germline V gives CDR1 SGHVS, CDR2 FQNEAQ. This CDR3 spans 19 amino acids. V shed 5 bases and J 3 bases; nucleotides not matched to a gene: 14. The DNA for the CDR3 is TGTGCCAGCAGCCCGCGCCTCGGACAGGGGGCAGCGGCTAATGAAAAACTGTTTTTT. It yields the protein CASSPRLGQGAAANEKLFF.

This clonotype came up many times. This chain connects TRBV5-4 to TRBJ2-7, with a tentative D call TRBD2 (6 bases). CDR1 is SGHNT, CDR2 YYREEE, per germline (reference sequence). Trimming stripped 0 bases from V and 7 bases from J, with 11 bases between. The CDR3 is 13 residues long. The CDR3 protein is CASSLVSGEEQYF. CDR3 bases: TGTGCCAGCAGCTTGGTATCGGGGGAGGAGCAGTACTTC.

The chain joins TRBV27 to TRBJ2-7; 11 nucleotides match TRBD2. The CDR3 loop spans 15 amino acids. Germline V gene data show CDR1 as MNHEY and CDR2 as SMNVEV (reference sequence). After removal of 6 bases from V and 2 bases from J, the junction contained 6 bases not matched to a gene. The CDR3 coding sequence is TGTGCCAGCAGACCTGGGACTAGCGGCCCCTACGAGCAGTACTTC. Its translation is CASRPGTSGPYEQYF.

At least ten counts were recorded for this clonotype. The J gene is TRBJ1-2, the V gene TRBV7-6, with unresolved D. V dropped 2 bases and J dropped 6 bases, with 10 bases sitting between them. CDR1 and CDR2 (germline): SGHVS, FNYEAQ. The CDR3 is 13 residues long. The CDR3 loop reads CASSLLGRNGYTF. The CDR3 coding sequence is TGTGCCAGCAGCTTACTGGGCCGGAATGGCTACACCTTC. The entire variable domain, with the rest obtained from reference TRBV7-6 and TRBJ1-2, is as follows: GAGVSQSPRYKVTKRGQDVALRCDPISGHVSLYWYRQALGQGPEFLTYFNYEAQQDKSGLPNDRFSAERPEGSISTLTIQRTEQRDSAMYRCASSLLGRNGYTFGSGTRLTVV.

The chain couples TRBV30 to TRBJ2-5, with a possible D match to TRBD1 (6 bases). This CDR3 has 15 amino acids. Trimming stripped 3 bases from V and 1 base from J, with 15 bases between. Germline V gene data show CDR1 as GTSNPN and CDR2 as SVGIG (reference sequence). The CDR3 here is CAWSLGQILQETQYF. The CDR3 bases are TGTGCCTGGAGCCTTGGACAGATACTCCAAGAGACCCAGTACTTC.

The V and J genes are TRBV7-9 and TRBJ1-1, with TRBD1 matching over 8 bases. The CDR3 spans 12 residues. Germline CDR1 SEHNR, CDR2 FQNEAQ (reference sequence). The V gene end was trimmed by 5 bases and the J gene end by 11 bases; junction bases not matched to a gene: 7. This CDR3 is CASSQPRGRAFF. The CDR3 DNA is TGTGCCAGCAGCCAGCCCAGGGGGCGGGCTTTCTTT.

In regard to this clonotype: One end of the junction varies from germline; a read error may be responsible. J is TRBJ2-2 and V is TRBV12-3 or TRBV12-4; TRBD2 is a possible D gene (5 bases). The CDR3 has 14 residues. CDR3 sequence (DNA): TGTGCCAGCAGTTTTCTAAGGGATACCGGGGAGCTGCTTTTT. It encodes CASSFLRDTGELLF.